The 3 T cell receptor beta chains below all came from one sample that was sequenced in a study of control samples from healthy donors and cancer patients. TCRdb keeps only in-frame clones here, not all; method: immunoSEQ multiplex PCR. Found here are about 34,000 clones, about 88% of them singletons; the top ten hold more than 1.5%. Sequencing was carried out using PBMCs. These receptors all come from a woman in her thirties or forties with lung cancer.

The rearrangement uses TRBV5-6 and TRBJ1-4, with D tentatively TRBD1 (5 bases). CDR3 length equals 17 residues. Germline CDR1 is SGHDT and CDR2 is YYEEEE. Trimming took 3 bases from V and 0 from J, leaving 15 bases between them. CDR3 loop: CASSWTKGPATNEKLFF. The CDR3 DNA sequence: TGTGCCAGCAGCTGGACAAAGGGCCCCGCAACTAATGAAAAACTGTTTTTT.

In this sample, this clone turned up once. The J gene is TRBJ2-7, the V gene TRBV7-3, with D possibly TRBD1 on 5 matching bases. CDR3 length: 13 amino acids. Germline assignment: CDR1 SGHTA and CDR2 FQGTGA. V gave up 3 bases and J gave up 6 bases, with 12 bases separating them. The CDR3 nucleotides are TGTGCCAGCAGCTTTCAGGGTCTGGGCGAGCAGTACTTC. As protein: CASSFQGLGEQYF.

The chain is built from TRBV3-1 (or the pseudogene TRBV3-2) and TRBJ2-5; D gene unclear. This CDR3 contains 13 residues. V dropped 0 bases and J dropped 5 bases, with 7 bases sitting between them. Germline CDR1 is LGHDT and CDR2 is YNNKEL (reference sequence). The CDR3 here is CASSQDRWETQYF. In nucleotides, the CDR3 is TGTGCCAGCAGCCAAGATCGGTGGGAGACCCAGTACTTC.